These 30 T cell receptor beta chains were sequenced from one sample in a study of graft-versus-host responses after intestinal transplantation. For these receptors, no antigen is known. The table came from immunoSEQ multiplex PCR; TCRdb's copy has only in-frame clones and leaves some out. The sample consists of some 90,000 clones, about 93% of them appearing once. The source material was unstimulated CD8+ T cells sorted from spleen or lymph node cells, sampled before intestinal transplant. The source is a human donor who received an intestinal transplant.

The chain couples TRBV18 to TRBJ2-7; weak D call: TRBD1 (6 bases). This CDR3 comprises 14 residues. V shed 3 bases and J shed 2 bases, with 11 bases lying between them. Germline values: CDR1 KGHSH, CDR2 LQKENI. For the CDR3, the DNA is TGTGCCAGCTCACCGTCAGACAGGCCCTACGAGCAGTACTTC. Encoded protein: CASSPSDRPYEQYF.

V usage is TRBV27 and J usage is TRBJ2-1; a possible D gene is TRBD1 (5 bases). Trimming cost V 7 bases and J 0 bases, with 16 bases left between them. Germline-derived CDR1 and CDR2 are MNHEY and SMNVEV (reference sequence). The CDR3 has 16 amino acids. DNA of the CDR3: TGTGCCAGCACCCCCTTTTGGGGCAGCTCCTACAATGAGCAGTTCTTC. Residues: CASTPFWGSSYNEQFF.

The chain carries TRBV21-1 and TRBJ1-2; the D call in the table, TRBD1, was not verified against the DNA. TRBV21-1 is flagged as a pseudogene. This CDR3 contains 11 residues. The DNA of the CDR3 is TGTGCCAGCAGCAAACAGGGTGGCTACACCTTC. This encodes CASSKQGGYTF.

This chain joins TRBV5-6 and TRBJ2-7; 9 bases agree with TRBD1. This CDR3 has 15 amino acids. The V gene end was trimmed by 0 bases and the J gene end by 6 bases; junction bases not matched to a gene: 7. Per the germline V gene, CDR1 is SGHDT and CDR2 is YYEEEE. The CDR3: CASSLVGTGISEQYF. The CDR3 DNA follows: TGTGCCAGCAGCTTGGTAGGGACAGGGATTTCCGAGCAGTACTTC.

The chain carries TRBV7-3 and TRBJ1-1, with a weak D call TRBD1 (5 bases). CDR3 length: 13 amino acids. The germline CDR1 and CDR2 sequences are SGHTA and FQGTGA. The V and J ends lost 4 bases and 8 bases respectively, with 14 bases between them. CDR3 in DNA: TGTGCCAGCAGCTCCAGTAGTTGGGGCGAAGCTTTCTTT. Translation gives CASSSSSWGEAFF.

This clone was picked up one time. The V and J genes are TRBV7-3 and TRBJ1-3; no reliable D call. V lost 4 bases and J 0 bases, leaving 16 bases between the germline ends. CDR1 and CDR2 from the germline V gene are SGHTA and FQGTGA. This CDR3 region has 17 residues. The CDR3, as DNA: TGTGCCAGCAGCTCTCTAACGTCCAGGCACTCTGGAAACACCATATATTTT. Translating it yields CASSSLTSRHSGNTIYF.

The V gene is TRBV30, the J gene TRBJ2-5; a possible D gene is TRBD2 (7 bases). This CDR3 region has 16 residues. V was cut by 0 bases and J by 7 bases, with 21 bases left in between. Per the germline V gene, CDR1 is GTSNPN and CDR2 is SVGIG (reference sequence). CDR3 bases: TGTGCCTGGAGTGTACCCCCCTTCTTGGGAGGGGGGACCCAGTACTTC. Translated: CAWSVPPFLGGGTQYF.

V usage is TRBV27 and J usage is TRBJ2-7, with unresolved D. V was cut by 3 bases and J by 3 bases, with 9 bases left in between. The length of the CDR3 is 13 residues. The germline V gene encodes CDR1 MNHEY and CDR2 SMNVEV (reference sequence). This CDR3 reads CASSFEVGYEQYF. DNA for the CDR3: TGTGCCAGCAGTTTCGAGGTGGGCTACGAGCAGTACTTC.

The chain couples TRBV7-7 to TRBJ2-1; 8 nucleotides match TRBD2. V lost 4 bases, J lost 7 bases, and 12 bases stayed unmatched. The CDR3 covers 16 residues. Germline V gene data show CDR1 as SSHAT and CDR2 as FNYEAQ (reference sequence). The CDR3 is CASSSELGASGNEQFF. In DNA, the CDR3 is TGTGCCAGCAGCTCCGAACTCGGTGCTAGCGGGAATGAGCAGTTCTTC.

This clone has more than one count but fewer than ten. V usage is TRBV5-5 and J usage is TRBJ2-7; D uncertain. CDR3 length: 15 amino acids. V was pared by 4 bases and J by 1 base, with 15 bases between. Per germline, CDR1 SGHKS and CDR2 YYEKEE (reference sequence). The CDR3 sequence: CASSPDGGGSYEQYF. CDR3 sequence (DNA): TGTGCCAGCAGCCCAGACGGTGGCGGATCCTACGAGCAGTACTTC.

The J gene is TRBJ2-2, the V gene TRBV4-1; D possibly corresponds to TRBD2 (6 bases). The V gene's germline CDR1 is MGHRA and CDR2 YSYEKL. This CDR3 spans 14 amino acids. Trimming shortened V by 4 bases and J by 0 bases, and 6 bases separated the two germline ends. In DNA form, the CDR3 reads TGCGCCAGCAGCCCGGGAGCGAACACCGGGGAGCTGTTTTTT. Amino acids: CASSPGANTGELFF.

This chain connects TRBV16 to TRBJ1-2; D remains unclear. V gave up 4 bases and J gave up 7 bases, with 10 bases separating them. There are 12 residues in the CDR3. Germline V lookup: CDR1 KGHSY, CDR2 FQNENV. The CDR3, as DNA: TGTGCCAGCAGCCCTGGGCGGGGTGGCTACACCTTC. This codes for CASSPGRGGYTF.

The chain combines TRBV4-1 with TRBJ2-1, with 13 bases identical to TRBD2. This CDR3 is 15 amino acids long. Trimming at V came to 5 bases and at J to 6 bases, leaving 4 bases not matched to a gene. Germline CDR1 is MGHRA and CDR2 is YSYEKL. CDR3 bases: TGCGCCAGCAGCTTACTAGCGGGAGGGCTCAATGAGCAGTTCTTC. Translating it yields CASSLLAGGLNEQFF.

V is TRBV15 and J is TRBJ1-6; D is undetermined. The ends were cut back, 4 bases at V and 0 bases at J, with 7 bases in the middle. The CDR3 loop spans 15 amino acids. Germline CDR1 and CDR2: LNHNV and YYDKDF (reference sequence). The CDR3 DNA is TGTGCCACCAGCAACTTTAGCTCCTATAATTCACCCCTCCACTTT. It translates to CATSNFSSYNSPLHF.

The chain joins TRBV11-3 to TRBJ2-7, with 8 nucleotides matching TRBD1. This CDR3 has 15 amino acids. CDR1 and CDR2 from the germline V gene are SGHNT and YENEEA. V trimming: 3 bases; J trimming: 2 bases; junction bases outside the gene matches: 6. In nucleotides, the CDR3 is TGTGCCAGCAGCTTCGGGACAGGAGTAACCTACGAGCAGTACTTC. Translation gives CASSFGTGVTYEQYF.

The chain uses TRBV28 and TRBJ1-2; D is ambiguous. From germline, CDR1 is MDHEN and CDR2 SYDVKM. This CDR3 contains 14 residues. V lost 3 bases to trimming and J lost 1 base, with 9 bases between them. CDR3 DNA sequence: TGTGCCAGCAGTTTTCGGGGATTTAACTATGGCTACACCTTC. This codes for CASSFRGFNYGYTF.

J is TRBJ2-5 and V is TRBV5-6, with 11 bases aligning to TRBD2. Judging by the DNA end, TRBJ2-7 fits better; the J call may be wrong. Germline V lookup: CDR1 SGHDT, CDR2 YYEEEE. There are 13 residues in the CDR3. The CDR3 DNA follows: TGTGCCAGCAGCGGACTAGCGGGTTACGAGCAGTACTTC. This codes for CASSGLAGYEQYF.

V is TRBV4-1 and J is TRBJ2-1, with 9 bases aligning to TRBD2. With 3 bases clipped from V and 6 bases from J, the junction kept 9 bases outside the gene matches. This CDR3 has 16 residues. Germline V gene data show CDR1 as MGHRA and CDR2 as YSYEKL. The CDR3 DNA reads TGCGCCAGCAGCCATGGTGCGGGAGGGCCAGGCAATGAGCAGTTCTTC. Protein product: CASSHGAGGPGNEQFF.

This chain links TRBV28 with TRBJ2-3, with TRBD2 matching over 7 bases. The CDR3 sequence is 15 residues long. The trim removed 7 bases at V and 1 base at J, leaving 8 bases unmatched. Germline CDR1 and CDR2: MDHEN and SYDVKM. The CDR3 DNA follows: TGTGCCAGCATTCCCGAGCGGGACGGCACAGATACGCAGTATTTT. Its protein is CASIPERDGTDTQYF.

The genes are TRBV4-1 and TRBJ1-3; 7 bases match TRBD1. Trimming cost V 1 base and J 3 bases; bases outside gene matches: 3. The CDR3 runs to 15 residues. From germline, CDR1 is MGHRA and CDR2 YSYEKL. In nucleotides, the CDR3 is TGCGCCAGCAGCCAAGGACAGGGAGTTGGAAACACCATATATTTT. Amino acid sequence: CASSQGQGVGNTIYF.

The chain links TRBV5-6 to TRBJ1-4, with 9 bases fitting TRBD1. Germline trimming cut 3 bases from V and 1 base from J; bases unmatched to any gene: 4. The germline V gene encodes CDR1 SGHDT and CDR2 YYEEEE. The CDR3 sequence is 16 residues long. In nucleotides, the CDR3 is TGTGCCAGCAGCTCCGGGACAGGGATAACTAATGAAAAACTGTTTTTT. Translation gives CASSSGTGITNEKLFF.

The rearrangement joins TRBV11-3 to TRBJ2-1, with 9 bases that match TRBD2. V gave up 5 bases and J gave up 2 bases; unmatched junction bases: 7. This CDR3 contains 16 residues. Germline V gene lookup returns CDR1 SGHNT and CDR2 YENEEA. This CDR3 is CASSPQVAGAYNEQFF. In DNA form, the CDR3 reads TGTGCCAGCAGCCCCCAGGTAGCGGGAGCCTACAATGAGCAGTTCTTC.

In DNA, the CDR3 is TGTGCCAGTACGAACACCGGGGAGCTGTTTTTT. As protein: CASTNTGELFF. The chain carries TRBV6-5 and TRBJ2-2; D not resolved. The CDR3 is 11 residues long. CDR1 and CDR2 (germline): MNHEY, SVGAGI. Trimming took 9 bases from V and 0 from J, leaving 2 bases between them.

The genes are TRBV6-6 and TRBJ2-7, with 9 bases aligning to TRBD1. The CDR3 sequence is 15 residues long. V dropped 8 bases and J dropped 1; count of bases not matched to a gene: 9. Germline CDR1 reads MNHNY; CDR2 reads SVGAGI (reference sequence). The CDR3 sequence is CASGVWDRDSYEQYF. As DNA, the CDR3 is TGTGCCAGCGGGGTATGGGACAGGGATTCCTACGAGCAGTACTTC.

This clone was recorded only once. The chain employs TRBV30 and TRBJ1-1, with 8 bases aligning to TRBD1. Germline V gene sequence: CDR1 GTSNPN, CDR2 SVGIG (reference sequence). The CDR3 contains 15 residues. Trimming took 2 bases from V and 0 from J; bases not matched to a gene: 5. CDR3 in DNA: TGTGCCTGGAGTTCAGACAGGGGAATGAACACTGAAGCTTTCTTT. Protein product: CAWSSDRGMNTEAFF.

The V gene is TRBV7-9, the J gene TRBJ1-3, with no clear D. The CDR3 is made up of 18 amino acids. Per germline, CDR1 SEHNR and CDR2 FQNEAQ (reference sequence). Trimming took 4 bases from V and 0 from J, leaving 19 bases between them. CDR3 residues: CASSSGGRALRSGNTIYF. The CDR3 DNA follows: TGTGCCAGCAGCTCAGGAGGGAGGGCTCTACGCTCTGGAAACACCATATATTTT.

CDR3 sequence (DNA): TGTGCCTGGAGCGGACTAGCGGGAGAACGGTTCTTC. This sequence encodes CAWSGLAGERFF. This chain uses TRBV30 with TRBJ2-1; 13 bases are a match to TRBD2. V lost 3 bases, J lost 15 bases, and 5 bases stayed unmatched. The CDR3 covers 12 residues. Germline CDR1 GTSNPN, CDR2 SVGIG (reference sequence).

The chain employs TRBV4-3 and TRBJ1-1; D unclear. The V end was cut by 0 bases, the J end by 0 bases, with 11 bases between. This CDR3 spans 16 amino acids. CDR1 is LGHNA and CDR2 is YSLEER in the germline V gene. This CDR3 is CASSQDPSGVNTEAFF. The CDR3 nucleotides are TGCGCCAGCAGCCAAGATCCTTCCGGGGTGAACACTGAAGCTTTCTTT.

Worth noting for this clone: One end of the junction is discordant with germline, which a read error may explain. The chain couples TRBV19 to TRBJ1-2, with D tentatively TRBD1 (6 bases). The CDR3 extends over 14 amino acids. CDR1 and CDR2 from the germline V gene are LNHDA and SQIVND (reference sequence). CDR3 in amino acids: CTSMLGQGTYGYTF. The CDR3 nucleotides are TGTACCAGTATGCTGGGTCAGGGGACCTATGGCTACACCTTC. The complete variable domain, with remaining parts taken from reference TRBV19 and TRBJ1-2, reads DGGITQSPKYLFRKEGQNVTLSCEQNLNHDAMYWYRQDPGQGLRLIYYSQIVNDFQKGDIAEGYSVSREKKESFPLTVTSAQKNPTAFYLCTSMLGQGTYGYTFGSGTRLTVV.

The rearrangement joins TRBV11-2 to TRBJ2-7; D is perhaps TRBD1 (6 bases). This CDR3 spans 15 amino acids. In germline, CDR1 is SGHAT, CDR2 FQNNGV. V gave up 3 bases and J gave up 3 bases, with 15 bases separating them. CDR3 DNA: TGTGCCAGCAGCTTCGCGGCAGGGGAGATCTACGAGCAGTACTTC. This gives the protein CASSFAAGEIYEQYF.